Below are 28 T cell receptor beta chains sequenced from a single sample in a study of blood T cell repertoires in COVID-19. Some clones are missing from TCRdb's copy, which holds only in-frame ones; the method was immunoSEQ multiplex PCR. Seen here are about 230,000 clones, roughly nine tenths observed once, and the top ten hold roughly 4%. Sequenced sample: PBMCs or T cells enriched from blood (not recorded which). The receptors were sampled from a woman aged 30 to 39 with acute COVID-19.

The J gene is TRBJ2-5, the V gene TRBV4-1, with 15 nucleotides matching TRBD2. In germline, CDR1 is MGHRA, CDR2 YSYEKL. V was pared by 0 bases and J by 2 bases, with 4 bases of the junction left unmatched. The CDR3 is made up of 18 amino acids. The CDR3 loop reads CASSQEGLAGGRQETQYF. DNA of the CDR3: TGCGCCAGCAGCCAAGAGGGACTAGCGGGGGGCAGGCAAGAGACCCAGTACTTC.

The chain links TRBV5-5 to TRBJ2-1, with TRBD1 as a possible D gene (7 bases). The CDR3 is 15 amino acids. Germline-derived CDR1 and CDR2 are SGHKS and YYEKEE (reference sequence). Trimming pared 3 bases from V and 9 bases from J, leaving 19 bases between. The CDR3 sequence is CASSWTTGEVGEQFF. In DNA form, the CDR3 reads TGTGCCAGCAGCTGGACTACAGGGGAGGTTGGTGAGCAGTTCTTC.

The gene calls are TRBV9 and TRBJ1-4; D is ambiguous. The CDR3 has 15 residues. The germline V and J ends were trimmed by 0 bases and 6 bases, with 12 bases remaining between them. CDR1 and CDR2 from the germline V gene are SGDLS and YYNGEE. The DNA for the CDR3 is TGTGCCAGCAGCGTAGAAGACACGAGATATGAAAAACTGTTTTTT. This sequence encodes CASSVEDTRYEKLFF.

The V call is TRBV3-1 (or the pseudogene TRBV3-2), the J call TRBJ2-5, with 7 bases lining up with TRBD1. The length of the CDR3 is 13 residues. Germline loops: CDR1 LGHDT, CDR2 YNNKEL (reference sequence). Trimming took 5 bases from V and 7 from J; bases not matched to a gene: 7. The CDR3 is CASSTDRWGTQYF. The CDR3 DNA reads TGTGCCAGCAGCACGGACAGGTGGGGGACCCAGTACTTC.

The rearrangement joins TRBV30 to TRBJ1-5, with D hard to call. This CDR3 has 13 amino acids. Germline values: CDR1 GTSNPN, CDR2 SVGIG (reference sequence). V was pared by 0 bases and J by 5 bases, with 8 bases between. CDR3 nucleotides: TGTGCCTGGAGTGTACGCAGTTATCAGCCCCAGCATTTT. Its translation is CAWSVRSYQPQHF. Drawing the rest from reference TRBV30 and TRBJ1-5, the complete variable domain is SQTIHQWPATLVQPVGSPLSLECTVEGTSNPNLYWYRQAAGRGLQLLFYSVGIGQISSEVPQNLSASRPQDRQFILSSKKLLLSDSGFYLCAWSVRSYQPQHFGDGTRLSIL.

CDR3 sequence: CASSRGNQETQYF. The CDR3 DNA follows: TGCGCCAGCAGTCGGGGGAACCAAGAGACCCAGTACTTC. The chain links TRBV5-1 to TRBJ2-5; perhaps TRBD2 as D (6 bases). The CDR3 has 13 amino acids. Germline V lookup: CDR1 SGHRS, CDR2 YFSETQ. V lost 5 bases and J 0 bases, leaving 8 bases between the germline ends.

The chain is built from TRBV30 and TRBJ1-5; no reliable D call. The CDR3 loop spans 13 amino acids. Germline CDR1 GTSNPN, CDR2 SVGIG (reference sequence). The ends were cut back, 5 bases at V and 3 bases at J, with 11 bases in the middle. The CDR3 is CAWGPDSNQPQHF. The CDR3 DNA sequence: TGTGCCTGGGGACCAGATTCCAATCAGCCCCAGCATTTT.

This sequence joins TRBV4-1 and TRBJ1-1; D is unresolved. Germline V gene lookup returns CDR1 MGHRA and CDR2 YSYEKL. The CDR3 consists of 16 residues. The ends were cut back, 1 base at V and 3 bases at J, with 15 bases in the middle. CDR3 sequence reads: CASSQVSSGLDTEAFF. CDR3 nucleotides: TGCGCCAGCAGCCAAGTCTCCTCAGGTTTGGACACTGAAGCTTTCTTT.

This clone has only one observation. At the DNA level, this CDR3 is encoded by other sequences in the same sample as well. This chain links TRBV19 with TRBJ2-5; D is uncertain. This CDR3 region has 13 residues. V was shortened by 3 bases and J by 1 base, with 6 bases between the two germline ends. Per the germline V gene, CDR1 is LNHDA and CDR2 is SQIVND (reference sequence). DNA for the CDR3: TGTGCCAGTAGTATCGCCAGCCAAGAGACCCAGTACTTC. Translation: CASSIASQETQYF.

This chain uses TRBV30 with TRBJ1-1; D unclear. Germline assignment: CDR1 GTSNPN and CDR2 SVGIG (reference sequence). There are 14 residues in the CDR3. V was shortened by 0 bases and J by 3 bases, with 11 bases between the two germline ends. CDR3 sequence (DNA): TGTGCCTGGAGTGTACGGCGGGGTGACACTGAAGCTTTCTTT. Translating gives CAWSVRRGDTEAFF.

The V call is TRBV5-8, the J call TRBJ2-1; 9 nucleotides align to TRBD1. Germline values: CDR1 SGHTS, CDR2 YDEGEE. The V gene end was trimmed by 7 bases and the J gene end by 4 bases; junction bases not matched to a gene: 9. This CDR3 has 15 residues. The CDR3 DNA follows: TGTGCCAGCGGGCAGACAGGGGGGCGGTACAATGAGCAGTTCTTC. Translation gives CASGQTGGRYNEQFF.

The chain has TRBV5-4 and TRBJ1-4, with D tentatively TRBD1 (6 bases). V was cut by 4 bases and J by 4 bases, with 17 bases left in between. Germline CDR1 is SGHNT and CDR2 is YYREEE (reference sequence). The CDR3 spans 16 residues. The CDR3 protein is CASSANRDTDNEKLFF. DNA of the CDR3: TGTGCCAGCAGCGCGAACCGGGACACAGATAATGAAAAACTGTTTTTT.

The chain links TRBV12-3 or TRBV12-4 to TRBJ1-1, with a possible D match to TRBD1 (5 bases). Trimming pared 5 bases from V and 2 bases from J, leaving 9 bases between. The CDR3 sequence is 13 residues long. This CDR3 reads CASSPGHNTEAFF. The CDR3 nucleotides are TGTGCCAGCAGTCCAGGGCATAACACTGAAGCTTTCTTT.

The chain uses TRBV7-9 and TRBJ2-2; D uncertain. V lost 5 bases to trimming and J lost 5 bases, with 3 bases between them. Germline loops: CDR1 SEHNR, CDR2 FQNEAQ (reference sequence). This CDR3 spans 11 amino acids. As DNA, the CDR3 is TGTGCCAGCAGCCCGACCGGGGAGCTGTTTTTT. Its protein product is CASSPTGELFF.

The chain joins TRBV18 to TRBJ2-2; 8 bases align to TRBD1. Germline CDR1 reads KGHSH; CDR2 reads LQKENI. The CDR3 runs to 17 residues. The V and J ends lost 1 base and 4 bases, in that order; junction bases with no gene match: 8. CDR3 nucleotides: TGTGCCAGCTCACCACTTGGACAGGGTTTCTCCACCGGGGAGCTGTTTTTT. Translation gives CASSPLGQGFSTGELFF.

This clone was observed once. This chain connects TRBV7-2 to TRBJ1-3; 8 bases match TRBD1. The CDR3 consists of 17 residues. CDR1 is SGHTA, CDR2 FQGNSA, per germline. The J segment lost 1 base and the V segment lost 5 bases, leaving 10 bases of the junction unmatched. This chain's CDR3 is CASSQYGTGHSGNTIYF. The CDR3, as DNA: TGTGCCAGCAGCCAGTACGGGACAGGACATTCTGGAAACACCATATATTTT.

The chain couples TRBV7-9 to TRBJ2-2, with a weak D call TRBD2 (7 bases). Germline values: CDR1 SEHNR, CDR2 FQNEAQ (reference sequence). Trimming cost V 9 bases and J 5 bases, with 19 bases left between them. The CDR3 runs 15 residues. This CDR3 reads CASPHGGRRTGELFF. CDR3 DNA: TGTGCCAGTCCCCACGGGGGGCGCAGGACCGGGGAGCTGTTTTTT.

The DNA for the CDR3 is TGTGCCTTGCCGAAACAGGGCAACTATGGCTACACCTTC. Its protein product is CALPKQGNYGYTF. The chain combines TRBV30 with TRBJ1-2; maybe TRBD1 (6 bases). Looked up from germline, CDR1 is GTSNPN and CDR2 is SVGIG (reference sequence). The CDR3 contains 13 residues. V dropped 7 bases and J dropped 2 bases, with 14 bases sitting between them.

The chain has TRBV9 and TRBJ1-6, with D unclear. The V gene lost 3 bases and the J gene lost 5 bases, with 9 bases spanning the gap. CDR1 is SGDLS and CDR2 is YYNGEE in the germline V gene. The CDR3 contains 14 residues. CDR3 in amino acids: CASSGTRNNSPLHF. The CDR3 DNA follows: TGTGCCAGCAGCGGGACTAGGAATAATTCACCCCTCCACTTT.

V and J are TRBV6-5 and TRBJ1-6; possible D gene TRBD1, 5 bases. This CDR3 region has 15 residues. The V gene's germline CDR1 is MNHEY and CDR2 SVGAGI. Trimming removed 0 bases from V and 4 bases from J, with 7 bases in between. The CDR3 protein is CASSYSGGYNSPLHF. The CDR3 DNA sequence: TGTGCCAGCAGTTACTCTGGGGGGTATAATTCACCCCTCCACTTT.

This clone occurred once. The chain combines TRBV28 with TRBJ1-5; 10 bases line up with TRBD1. Germline loops: CDR1 MDHEN, CDR2 SYDVKM. The CDR3 has 15 amino acids. The V and J ends lost 4 bases and 3 bases, in that order; junction bases with no gene match: 3. In DNA, the CDR3 is TGTGCCAGCAGTTCGGGGACAGGGGTCAATCAGCCCCAGCATTTT. This encodes CASSSGTGVNQPQHF.

As DNA, the CDR3 is TGTGCCAGCAGCTTCGGGACACCTAGCTCCTATAATTCACCCCTCCACTTT. This sequence encodes CASSFGTPSSYNSPLHF. The genes are TRBV13 and TRBJ1-6; tentatively, D is TRBD1 (6 bases). The CDR3 consists of 17 residues. CDR1 is PRHDT and CDR2 is FYEKMQ in the germline V gene (reference sequence). Trimming cost V 3 bases and J 0 bases, with 12 bases left between them.

This clone was seen more than once but under ten times. The chain joins TRBV6-5 to TRBJ2-7; D is perhaps TRBD1 (6 bases). Trimming pared 2 bases from V and 2 bases from J, leaving 13 bases between. This CDR3 comprises 15 residues. CDR1 MNHEY and CDR2 SVGAGI come from the germline V gene. In nucleotides, the CDR3 is TGTGCCAGCAGTTACAGACAGGACCGCGCCTACGAGCAGTACTTC. Translation gives CASSYRQDRAYEQYF.

This chain connects TRBV5-6 to TRBJ1-1; tentatively, D is TRBD1 (6 bases). This CDR3 has 13 residues. The germline CDR1 and CDR2 sequences are SGHDT and YYEEEE. Trimming took 3 bases from V and 4 from J, leaving 10 bases between them. The CDR3 sequence: CASSYNRATEAFF. The CDR3 coding sequence is TGTGCCAGCAGCTACAACAGGGCCACTGAAGCTTTCTTT.

On this clone itself: One junction end does not reproduce the germline sequence, and a read error may be involved. V and J are TRBV28 and TRBJ2-7; 7 nucleotides match TRBD1. This CDR3 is built from 12 residues. CDR1 is MDHEN, CDR2 SYDVKM, per germline. The CDR3 DNA reads as TGTGCCAGCACCTCGAATCATGGGACAGAGGGCTTC. Translating it yields CASTSNHGTEGF.

V gene TRBV7-6 combines with J gene TRBJ1-5; D might be TRBD1 (5 bases). CDR3 size: 18 residues. Germline V lookup: CDR1 SGHVS, CDR2 FNYEAQ. Trimming pared 5 bases from V and 1 base from J, leaving 21 bases between. The CDR3 nucleotides are TGTGCCAGCAGCCATCGGGGCGGACTATCCGTGAGCAATCAGCCCCAGCATTTT. Translating gives CASSHRGGLSVSNQPQHF.

The J gene is TRBJ1-2, the V gene TRBV9; the D is unclear. Germline lookup yields CDR1 SGDLS and CDR2 YYNGEE. CDR3 size: 13 residues. V was cut by 1 base and J by 6 bases, with 10 bases left in between. The CDR3 nucleotides are TGTGCCAGCAGCGTACTCCCCGCGGATGGCTACACCTTC. It translates to CASSVLPADGYTF.

The V call is TRBV5-1, the J call TRBJ2-3; D is unclear. Trimming removed 0 bases at V and 7 bases at J, with 6 bases between. The CDR3 is made up of 12 amino acids. Germline CDR1 and CDR2: SGHRS and YFSETQ. The CDR3 bases are TGCGCCAGCAGCTTGGAACTCAATACGCAGTATTTT. Its translation is CASSLELNTQYF. Full variable domain (outside the CDR3, taken from reference TRBV5-1 and TRBJ2-3): KAGVTQTPRYLIKTRGQQVTLSCSPISGHRSVSWYQQTPGQGLQFLFEYFSETQRNKGNFPGRFSGRQFSNSRSEMNVSTLELGDSALYLCASSLELNTQYFGPGTRLTVL.